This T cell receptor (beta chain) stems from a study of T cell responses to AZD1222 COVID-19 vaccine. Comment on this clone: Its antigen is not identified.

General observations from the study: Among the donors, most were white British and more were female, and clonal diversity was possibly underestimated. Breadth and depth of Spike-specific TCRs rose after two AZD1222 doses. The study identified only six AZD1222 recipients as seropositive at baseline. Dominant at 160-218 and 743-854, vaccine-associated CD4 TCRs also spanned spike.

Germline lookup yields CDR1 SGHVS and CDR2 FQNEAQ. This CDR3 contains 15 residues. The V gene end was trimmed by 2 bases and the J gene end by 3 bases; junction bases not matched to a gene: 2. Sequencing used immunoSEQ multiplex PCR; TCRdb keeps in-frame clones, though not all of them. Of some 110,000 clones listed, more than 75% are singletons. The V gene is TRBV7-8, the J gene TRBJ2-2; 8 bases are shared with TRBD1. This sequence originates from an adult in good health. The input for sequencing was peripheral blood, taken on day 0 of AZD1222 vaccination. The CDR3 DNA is TGTGCCAGCAGCTTACAGGGGGCCGACACCGGGGAGCTGTTTTTT. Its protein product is CASSLQGADTGELFF. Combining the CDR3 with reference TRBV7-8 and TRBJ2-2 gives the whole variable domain GAGVSQSPRYKVAKRGQDVALRCDPISGHVSLFWYQQALGQGPEFLTYFQNEAQLDKSGLPSDRFFAERPEGSVSTLKIQRTQQEDSAVYLCASSLQGADTGELFFGEGSRLTVL.